This T cell receptor (beta chain) was profiled in a study of cytomegalovirus exposure and HLA in healthy donors. Each of the donors was a healthy bone marrow donor. Findings and limits, study-wide: Most TCR sequences were seen very rarely across donors, but some public TCRs occurred in many.

Looked up from germline, CDR1 is MRHNA and CDR2 is SNTAGT. V lost 0 bases, J lost 6 bases, and 9 bases stayed unmatched. CDR3 size: 16 residues. This clone was recorded only once. Antigen specificity is unknown. The PCR used 60 Vbeta and 13 Jbeta primers. The assay was immunoSEQ multiplex PCR, and TCRdb's table has in-frame clones only and misses some. The sample shows approximately 87,000 clones, approximately 85% of them seen only once. The V call is TRBV6-4, the J call TRBJ2-3; the match to TRBD2 covers 7 bases. The receptor's source is a woman under 30 in good health and CMV-seropositive. The sequencing sample was made of PBMCs. This chain's CDR3 is CASSDSSSGAKDTQYF. Written as DNA, the CDR3 is TGTGCCAGCAGTGACTCGTCTAGCGGTGCCAAGGATACGCAGTATTTT.